This TCR beta chain was captured by sequencing in a study of early T cells in non-severe SARS-CoV-2 infection. Study-wide context: Sequencing used unsorted whole-blood bulk RNA, so chains lack pairing. Findings of the study overall: Database matching using VDJdb favored anti-spike CD8 responses, with private and CD4 specificities left missing.

CDR1 is SNHLY and CDR2 is FYNNEI in the germline V gene. This CDR3 is 13 amino acids long. Trimming cost V 4 bases and J 14 bases; bases outside gene matches: 9. Unique molecular identifiers were affixed to single, distinct cDNA molecules. Each CDR3 protein gets one entry after TCRdb re-called the 5' RACE reads with MiXCR. The repertoire holds around 110,000 distinct CDR3 sequences, with more than 9.5% as singletons. This clonotype showed up many times. Its matching antigen is unknown. The receptor was derived from an adult who was a healthcare worker with PCR-confirmed SARS-CoV-2 infection or an uninfected control (not recorded which). Sequencing used whole blood. The J gene is TRBJ2-5, the V gene TRBV2; TRBD2 matches at 11 bases. This CDR3 reads CASSGELAGAKYF. CDR3 sequence (DNA): TGTGCCAGCAGTGGAGAACTAGCGGGGGCCAAATACTTC.